The 29 T cell receptor beta chains below all came from one sample that was sequenced in a study of cytomegalovirus exposure and HLA in healthy donors. Using immunoSEQ multiplex PCR, the repertoire was profiled, and TCRdb retains in-frame clones only, with some absent. The repertoire includes over 200,000 clones, about 91% of them detected once, and roughly 2.8% sits in the top ten. Sequenced input: PBMCs. These receptors were obtained from a woman between 18 and 29 years old in good health and CMV-seronegative.

The CDR3 DNA follows: TGCGCCAGCAGATCCAGCGGCTCCTACGAGCAGTACTTC. It translates to CASRSSGSYEQYF. The chain carries TRBV5-1 and TRBJ2-7, with D tentatively TRBD2 (5 bases). Trimming left V 5 bases short and J 0 bases short, with 9 bases between. CDR3 length: 13 amino acids. Germline-derived CDR1 and CDR2 are SGHRS and YFSETQ.

V gene TRBV10-3 combines with J gene TRBJ2-5, with 7 bases identical to TRBD2. V lost 5 bases, J lost 5 bases, and 14 bases stayed unmatched. The CDR3 loop spans 16 amino acids. From germline, CDR1 is ENHRY and CDR2 SYGVKD. The CDR3: CAISPGNGGMLETQYF. CDR3 in DNA: TGTGCCATCAGTCCGGGAAACGGGGGGATGTTGGAGACCCAGTACTTC.

J is TRBJ2-7 and V is TRBV27, with D tentatively TRBD2 (5 bases). The CDR3 loop spans 13 amino acids. Germline values: CDR1 MNHEY, CDR2 SMNVEV (reference sequence). Trimming left V 6 bases short and J 7 bases short, with 16 bases between. CDR3 loop: CASSTGIRGEQYF. In DNA, the CDR3 is TGTGCCAGCAGCACGGGAATCCGAGGGGAGCAGTACTTC.

The chain employs TRBV28 and TRBJ1-2; TRBD1 might be the D (5 bases). V was pared by 0 bases and J by 1 base, with 6 bases between. CDR3 length: 14 residues. Germline assignment: CDR1 MDHEN and CDR2 SYDVKM. CDR3 sequence reads: CASSLWDNNYGYTF. CDR3 sequence (DNA): TGTGCCAGCAGTTTATGGGACAATAACTATGGCTACACCTTC.

This chain connects TRBV19 to TRBJ2-7; a weak D match, TRBD2 (5 bases). Trimming took 1 base from V and 3 from J, leaving 13 bases between them. Germline values: CDR1 LNHDA, CDR2 SQIVND (reference sequence). This CDR3 region has 15 residues. CDR3 DNA sequence: TGTGCCAGTAGTATAGGGAGCGGAGCCTTCTACGAGCAGTACTTC. Its translation: CASSIGSGAFYEQYF.

This clone was seen a handful of times. The junction departs from germline at one end; a sequencing error may be responsible. V gene TRBV11-2 combines with J gene TRBJ2-7; D not resolved. Looked up from germline, CDR1 is SGHAT and CDR2 is FQNNGV. This CDR3 spans 12 amino acids. The CDR3 nucleotides read TGTGCCAGCAGCATAACTTCCTTCGAGCAGTACTTC. Amino acid sequence: CASSITSFEQYF. The whole variable domain, remainder taken from reference TRBV11-2 and TRBJ2-7, is EAGVAQSPRYKIIEKRQSVAFWCNPISGHATLYWYQQILGQGPKLLIQFQNNGVVDDSQLPKDRFSAERLKGVDSTLKIQPAKLEDSAVYLCASSITSFEQYFGPGTRLTVT.

This chain connects TRBV5-6 to TRBJ2-7; 11 positions agree with TRBD1. Germline trimming cut 1 base from V and 9 bases from J; bases unmatched to any gene: 15. Looked up from germline, CDR1 is SGHDT and CDR2 is YYEEEE. CDR3 length: 17 amino acids. The CDR3 spells CASSLSLRRGQGGVQYF. CDR3 DNA sequence: TGTGCCAGCAGCTTGTCCCTCCGGAGGGGACAGGGGGGTGTGCAGTACTTC.

This chain links TRBV11-1 with TRBJ2-2, with 7 bases identical to TRBD2. CDR1 SGHAT and CDR2 FQDESV come from the germline V gene (reference sequence). With 3 bases clipped from V and 3 bases from J, the junction kept 4 bases outside the gene matches. CDR3 length equals 15 residues. The CDR3 protein is CASSLAGADTGELFF. DNA of the CDR3: TGTGCCAGCAGCTTGGCGGGAGCGGACACCGGGGAGCTGTTTTTT.

The CDR3 sequence is CASSLSSYNEQFF. CDR3 nucleotide sequence: TGTGCCAGCAGCCTGAGCTCCTACAATGAGCAGTTCTTC. The chain joins TRBV2 to TRBJ2-1, with no clear D. CDR1 is SNHLY and CDR2 is FYNNEI in the germline V gene. The CDR3 spans 13 residues. V shed 6 bases and J shed 0 bases, with 6 bases lying between them.

The rearrangement uses TRBV9 and TRBJ2-2; 11 bases match TRBD2. V trimming: 4 bases; J trimming: 5 bases; junction bases outside the gene matches: 7. This CDR3 is 16 amino acids long. Germline assignment: CDR1 SGDLS and CDR2 YYNGEE. The DNA for the CDR3 is TGTGCCAGCAGCTCGACCGGGACTAGCGGAACCGGGGAGCTGTTTTTT. Residues: CASSSTGTSGTGELFF.

This rearrangement joins TRBV11-1 to TRBJ2-2, with D maybe TRBD2 (6 bases). Trimming took 5 bases from V and 0 from J, leaving 10 bases between them. The CDR3 is made up of 15 amino acids. Germline CDR1 is SGHAT and CDR2 is FQDESV (reference sequence). This CDR3 is CASSNGGPNTGELFF. The CDR3 DNA follows: TGTGCCAGCAGCAACGGGGGTCCGAACACCGGGGAGCTGTTTTTT. The full variable domain, rest sourced from reference TRBV11-1 and TRBJ2-2, is EAEVAQSPRYKITEKSQAVAFWCDPISGHATLYWYRQILGQGPELLVQFQDESVVDDSQLPKDRFSAERLKGVDSTLKIQPAELGDSAMYLCASSNGGPNTGELFFGEGSRLTVL.

The chain has TRBV7-2 and TRBJ1-5; maybe TRBD1 (6 bases). The CDR3 loop spans 15 amino acids. Germline CDR1 and CDR2: SGHTA and FQGNSA. The V and J ends lost 1 base and 1 base respectively, with 8 bases between them. In DNA form, the CDR3 reads TGTGCCAGCAGCTTAGTTGGACAGAGCAATCAGCCCCAGCATTTT. It encodes CASSLVGQSNQPQHF.

The CDR3 is CASRKNQGGDQPQHF. The CDR3 nucleotides read TGTGCCAGCAGGAAGAATCAGGGGGGAGATCAGCCCCAGCATTTT. The chain uses TRBV6-6 and TRBJ1-5; 7 nucleotides match TRBD1. CDR3 length: 15 residues. Germline CDR1 is MNHNY and CDR2 is SVGAGI (reference sequence). V trimming: 6 bases; J trimming: 5 bases; junction bases outside the gene matches: 10.

This sequence joins TRBV30 and TRBJ2-7, with 12 positions matching TRBD1. The V segment lost 2 bases and the J segment 4 bases; nucleotides outside the gene matches: 3. The CDR3 runs 14 residues. Germline-derived CDR1 and CDR2 are GTSNPN and SVGIG (reference sequence). Written as DNA, the CDR3 is TGTGCCTGGAGTCGGGACAGGGGGCTTTACGAGCAGTACTTC. Translation gives CAWSRDRGLYEQYF.

J is TRBJ1-1 and V is TRBV19; D unresolved. The germline V and J ends were trimmed by 7 bases and 0 bases, with 9 bases remaining between them. Germline CDR1 and CDR2: LNHDA and SQIVND (reference sequence). The CDR3 consists of 13 residues. The chain's CDR3 is CASMETLNTEAFF. Here the CDR3 DNA reads TGTGCCAGTATGGAGACCCTGAACACTGAAGCTTTCTTT. The whole variable domain, remainder taken from reference TRBV19 and TRBJ1-1, is DGGITQSPKYLFRKEGQNVTLSCEQNLNHDAMYWYRQDPGQGLRLIYYSQIVNDFQKGDIAEGYSVSREKKESFPLTVTSAQKNPTAFYLCASMETLNTEAFFGQGTRLTVV.

V usage is TRBV4-1 and J usage is TRBJ1-2; D is undetermined. Per the germline V gene, CDR1 is MGHRA and CDR2 is YSYEKL. The CDR3 extends over 18 amino acids. V was trimmed by 5 bases and J by 2 bases, leaving 24 bases between them. The CDR3 loop reads CASSEQGSRSGRNYGYTF. The CDR3 DNA follows: TGCGCCAGCAGCGAGCAAGGGTCCAGGTCGGGGAGGAACTATGGCTACACCTTC.

The chain couples TRBV19 to TRBJ2-1; D possibly corresponds to TRBD2 (6 bases). CDR3 length equals 14 residues. Between the trimmed V and J ends, which lost 8 bases and 4 bases, there was a span of 15 bases. Germline CDR1 reads LNHDA; CDR2 reads SQIVND (reference sequence). This chain's CDR3 is CASSAGEEYNEQFF. CDR3 DNA: TGTGCCAGTTCGGCCGGGGAGGAATACAATGAGCAGTTCTTC.

The rearrangement links TRBV10-3 to TRBJ2-3; D not certain. The V end was cut by 4 bases, the J end by 2 bases, with 4 bases between. The V gene's germline CDR1 is ENHRY and CDR2 SYGVKD. CDR3 length: 12 residues. CDR3 region: CAISAVTDTQYF. CDR3 bases: TGTGCCATCAGTGCGGTCACAGATACGCAGTATTTT.

The rearrangement uses TRBV6-6 and TRBJ2-7; D is perhaps TRBD2 (5 bases). The CDR3 totals 15 residues. Trimming stripped 6 bases from V and 2 bases from J, with 17 bases between. Germline values: CDR1 MNHNY, CDR2 SVGAGI (reference sequence). CDR3 DNA sequence: TGTGCCAGCAGCACCCGGGATAGACTAACCTACGAGCAGTACTTC. It yields the protein CASSTRDRLTYEQYF.

This chain links TRBV7-9 with TRBJ1-1; 7 bases are a match to TRBD1. Germline CDR1 reads SEHNR; CDR2 reads FQNEAQ (reference sequence). Trimming took 5 bases from V and 4 from J; bases not matched to a gene: 4. The CDR3 spans 13 residues. CDR3 in amino acids: CASSHRGSTEAFF. Written as DNA, the CDR3 is TGTGCCAGCAGCCACAGGGGCTCCACTGAAGCTTTCTTT.

This clone appeared a few times. This rearrangement joins TRBV5-1 to TRBJ1-2, with 8 positions matching TRBD1. CDR1 is SGHRS and CDR2 is YFSETQ in the germline V gene. Losses at the gene ends were 4 bases for V and 7 bases for J; bases not matched to a gene: 6. The CDR3 runs 13 residues. CDR3 protein: CASSEDRAIGYTF. The CDR3 DNA follows: TGCGCCAGCAGCGAGGACAGGGCGATTGGCTACACCTTC.

The chain combines TRBV29-1 with TRBJ2-3, with D possibly being TRBD2 (6 bases). V dropped 0 bases and J dropped 0 bases, with 16 bases sitting between them. CDR1 and CDR2 from the germline V gene are SQVTM and ANQGSEA. The CDR3 length is 17 residues. DNA of the CDR3: TGCAGCGTTGAAGATCTCCCGGGAGATTTAAGCACAGATACGCAGTATTTT. This sequence encodes CSVEDLPGDLSTDTQYF.

V and J are TRBV6-6 and TRBJ1-2; D is uncertain. Germline V lookup: CDR1 MNHNY, CDR2 SVGAGI (reference sequence). This CDR3 is built from 15 residues. The germline V and J ends were trimmed by 2 bases and 6 bases, with 16 bases remaining between them. The CDR3 is CASSYAPRFSDGYTF. The CDR3 region has the DNA TGTGCCAGCAGTTACGCCCCCCGATTCAGCGATGGCTACACCTTC.

The chain links TRBV4-2 to TRBJ2-1, with TRBD2 identical over 11 bases. CDR3 length: 16 residues. The ends lost 0 bases at V and 3 bases at J; junction bases unmatched: 1. Germline-derived CDR1 and CDR2 are LGHNA and YNFKEQ. The CDR3 DNA reads TGTGCCAGCAGCCAAGAACTAGCGGGAGTCTACAATGAGCAGTTCTTC. Amino acid sequence: CASSQELAGVYNEQFF.

CDR3 loop: CASSESLADEQFF. The CDR3 nucleotides read TGCGCCAGCAGTGAGTCGCTAGCCGATGAGCAGTTCTTC. This chain joins TRBV10-2 and TRBJ2-1; tentatively, D is TRBD2 (5 bases). The CDR3 loop spans 13 amino acids. Germline-derived CDR1 and CDR2 are WSHSY and SAAADI. The V end was cut by 0 bases, the J end by 8 bases, with 8 bases between.

The chain has TRBV27 and TRBJ1-5; the match to TRBD1 covers 8 bases. V dropped 6 bases and J dropped 0; count of bases not matched to a gene: 13. The germline gives CDR1 MNHEY, CDR2 SMNVEV (reference sequence). The CDR3 has 18 amino acids. The CDR3 loop reads CASSPKPGQGPSNQPQHF. The CDR3, as DNA: TGTGCCAGCAGCCCCAAGCCAGGACAGGGCCCTAGCAATCAGCCCCAGCATTTT.

This chain connects TRBV27 to TRBJ2-1; TRBD2 agrees at 8 bases. Germline values: CDR1 MNHEY, CDR2 SMNVEV (reference sequence). This CDR3 is 16 amino acids long. The V segment lost 2 bases and the J segment 2 bases; nucleotides outside the gene matches: 5. DNA for the CDR3: TGTGCCAGCAGTTTAACCTCGGGGGGGCCCTACAATGAGCAGTTCTTC. Protein sequence: CASSLTSGGPYNEQFF.

The chain is built from TRBV27 and TRBJ2-7, with TRBD2 matching over 10 bases. V lost 3 bases to trimming and J lost 1 base; unmatched junction nucleotides: 9. This CDR3 comprises 17 residues. Germline V gene sequence: CDR1 MNHEY, CDR2 SMNVEV (reference sequence). The DNA for the CDR3 is TGTGCCAGCAGTTTCCTAGCGGGAGAGTCTGTTTCCTACGAGCAGTACTTC. This translates into CASSFLAGESVSYEQYF.

This chain joins TRBV10-1 and TRBJ2-7; D might be TRBD1 (5 bases). Germline loops: CDR1 WNHNN, CDR2 SYGVQD (reference sequence). V was clipped by 2 bases and J by 3 bases, with 5 bases between them. The CDR3 covers 12 residues. This CDR3 is CASSETGYEQYF. The CDR3 DNA follows: TGCGCCAGCAGTGAGACAGGCTACGAGCAGTACTTC.